The 27 T cell receptor beta chains below were found in one sample sequenced in a study of cytomegalovirus exposure and HLA in healthy donors. Both 60 Vbeta primers and 13 Jbeta primers went into the PCR. The repertoire was sequenced with immunoSEQ multiplex PCR; TCRdb's copy has only in-frame clones and lacks some. The data contain roughly 120,000 clones, 75% to 85% of them seen just once; the ten biggest clones take up approximately 11%. Sequencing was carried out using PBMCs. These TCRs come from a male donor in good health and CMV-seropositive.

This clone was found a few times. The chain couples TRBV28 to TRBJ2-1, with TRBD1 as a possible D gene (6 bases). The CDR3 has 17 residues. Trimming took off 10 bases at V and 8 bases at J, with 30 bases between the two ends. CDR1 is MDHEN and CDR2 is SYDVKM in the germline V gene. This chain's CDR3 is CATGSLSRAGVLDEQFF. CDR3 DNA sequence: TGTGCCACCGGCAGTTTGAGCCGGGCAGGGGTTTTGGATGAGCAGTTCTTC.

This rearrangement joins TRBV28 to TRBJ2-5; possible D gene TRBD1, 6 bases. The J call may be faulty, since TRBJ2-7 better matches the DNA end. The CDR3 consists of 13 residues. CDR1 is MDHEN, CDR2 SYDVKM, per germline. In DNA, the CDR3 is TGTGCCAGCAGTAACAGGGCTCTTGCCGAGCAGTACTTC. Amino acid sequence: CASSNRALAEQYF.

The CDR3 bases are TGTGCCAGCAGCCTCCACAGGGGAGGACGGTATGGCTACACCTTC. As protein: CASSLHRGGRYGYTF. The rearrangement links TRBV5-8 to TRBJ1-2, with 7 bases matching TRBD1. This CDR3 has 15 residues. J lost 5 bases, V lost 4 bases, and 11 bases had no gene match. Germline values: CDR1 SGHTS, CDR2 YDEGEE.

The rearrangement joins TRBV29-1 to TRBJ1-1, with D tentatively TRBD1 (6 bases). V was trimmed by 5 bases and J by 2 bases, leaving 12 bases between them. The CDR3 runs to 13 residues. Germline-derived CDR1 and CDR2 are SQVTM and ANQGSEA. The DNA of the CDR3 is TGCAGCGTTCCTAAACAGGGAAACACTGAAGCTTTCTTT. Translation gives CSVPKQGNTEAFF. Full variable domain (rest looked up from reference TRBV29-1 and TRBJ1-1): SAVISQKPSRDICQRGTSLTIQCQVDSQVTMMFWYRQQPGQSLTLIATANQGSEATYESGFVIDKFPISRPNLTFSTLTVSNMSPEDSSIYLCSVPKQGNTEAFFGQGTRLTVV.

Note on this clone: A read error may produce the germline difference seen at one junction end. Other nucleotide sequences from this sample produce the same CDR3. V usage is TRBV6-5 and J usage is TRBJ2-7, with TRBD2 matching 9 bases. Germline V CDR1 and CDR2: MNHEY, SVGAGI. This CDR3 has 15 amino acids. The CDR3 region has the DNA TGCGCCAGCAGTTACTCGGGTAGCGGGAGCTACGAGCAGTACTTC. This sequence encodes CASSYSGSGSYEQYF.

The chain recombines TRBV29-1 with TRBJ2-1; 7 bases map to TRBD2. This CDR3 has 15 amino acids. Trimming cost V 1 base and J 2 bases; bases outside gene matches: 5. Germline V gives CDR1 SQVTM, CDR2 ANQGSEA. CDR3 sequence (DNA): TGCAGCGTTGAAGCCTCTAGCGGACCCTACAATGAGCAGTTCTTC. Translating it yields CSVEASSGPYNEQFF.

The gene calls are TRBV28 and TRBJ1-4; TRBD1 aligns across 8 bases. The CDR3 loop spans 15 amino acids. Germline values: CDR1 MDHEN, CDR2 SYDVKM. Germline trimming cut 4 bases from V and 8 bases from J; bases unmatched to any gene: 9. Here the CDR3 reads CASSWVGQVHEKLFF. For the CDR3, the DNA is TGTGCCAGCAGTTGGGTGGGACAGGTCCACGAAAAACTGTTTTTT.

The chain uses TRBV19 and TRBJ2-3, with unresolved D. In germline, CDR1 is LNHDA, CDR2 SQIVND (reference sequence). This CDR3 spans 13 amino acids. V lost 8 bases and J lost 2, with 11 bases in between. This CDR3 reads CASGRLLTDTQYF. Written as DNA, the CDR3 is TGTGCCAGTGGGCGCCTCCTCACAGATACGCAGTATTTT.

The V and J genes are TRBV5-4 and TRBJ2-2, with TRBD2 matching 8 bases. Losses at the gene ends were 1 base for V and 5 bases for J; bases not matched to a gene: 1. This CDR3 is 14 amino acids long. Per the germline V gene, CDR1 is SGHNT and CDR2 is YYREEE (reference sequence). CDR3 in amino acids: CASSLQRETGELFF. In nucleotides, the CDR3 is TGTGCCAGCAGCTTGCAGCGGGAGACCGGGGAGCTGTTTTTT.

This clone was detected a few times. The chain uses TRBV19 and TRBJ1-5; D gene uncertain. The CDR3 length is 13 residues. V was shortened by 3 bases and J by 5 bases, with 8 bases between the two germline ends. CDR1 is LNHDA and CDR2 is SQIVND in the germline V gene (reference sequence). CDR3 sequence (DNA): TGTGCCAGTAGTATTAGTCGGGATCAGCCCCAGCATTTT. Its translation is CASSISRDQPQHF.

This rearrangement joins TRBV15 to TRBJ2-5; D may be TRBD2 (6 bases). CDR1 is LNHNV and CDR2 is YYDKDF in the germline V gene (reference sequence). Trimming stripped 4 bases from V and 5 bases from J, with 20 bases between. This CDR3 has 16 amino acids. The CDR3 bases are TGTGCCACCAGCAAAACGGGAGCCCAATTAGGGGAGACCCAGTACTTC. Translation: CATSKTGAQLGETQYF.

The V gene is TRBV2, the J gene TRBJ1-2, with TRBD1 matching 8 bases. This CDR3 has 15 amino acids. Per the germline V gene, CDR1 is SNHLY and CDR2 is FYNNEI. V was clipped by 5 bases and J by 2 bases; unmatched bases: 7. The CDR3 DNA reads as TGTGCCAGCAGTATAGACAGGGGAACGAACTATGGCTACACCTTC. Translated: CASSIDRGTNYGYTF.

This chain links TRBV7-8 with TRBJ1-2; perhaps TRBD1 as D (6 bases). There are 16 residues in the CDR3. V shed 4 bases and J shed 0 bases, with 15 bases lying between them. Germline V CDR1 and CDR2: SGHVS, FQNEAQ. The CDR3 region is CASSSTPTGANYGYTF. CDR3 sequence (DNA): TGTGCCAGCAGCTCCACCCCGACAGGAGCTAACTATGGCTACACCTTC.

The V and J genes are TRBV9 and TRBJ2-1, with TRBD2 as a possible D gene (6 bases). Germline CDR1 reads SGDLS; CDR2 reads YYNGEE. The CDR3 loop spans 15 amino acids. Deletions cut 2 bases from V and 2 bases from J, with 11 bases between. CDR3 in DNA: TGTGCCAGCAGCGTCTCCGGGAGTACCTACAATGAGCAGTTCTTC. It is translated as CASSVSGSTYNEQFF.

With regard to this clone: A read error may account for a junction end that differs from germline. This chain uses TRBV11-2 with TRBJ2-5; D perhaps matches TRBD2 (5 bases). Germline CDR1 reads SGHAT; CDR2 reads FQNNGV. This CDR3 is 13 amino acids long. The CDR3, as DNA: TGTGCCAGCAGCTTAACTATGGCGAGAGGGCCGAACTTC. It specifies CASSLTMARGPNF.

J is TRBJ1-1 and V is TRBV2; 7 bases match TRBD1. The length of the CDR3 is 11 residues. V lost 9 bases, J lost 3 bases, and 1 base stayed unmatched. Per germline, CDR1 SNHLY and CDR2 FYNNEI. CDR3 bases: TGTGCCAGGGGGACAGACACTGAAGCTTTCTTT. Translating gives CARGTDTEAFF.

The V gene is TRBV5-1, the J gene TRBJ1-1; D is unclear. There are 12 residues in the CDR3. Germline CDR1 reads SGHRS; CDR2 reads YFSETQ. V was clipped by 0 bases and J by 5 bases, with 5 bases between them. CDR3 nucleotides: TGCGCCAGCAGCTTGGGTTCGACTGAAGCTTTCTTT. It encodes CASSLGSTEAFF. Using reference TRBV5-1 and TRBJ1-1 for the parts outside the CDR3, the full variable domain is KAGVTQTPRYLIKTRGQQVTLSCSPISGHRSVSWYQQTPGQGLQFLFEYFSETQRNKGNFPGRFSGRQFSNSRSEMNVSTLELGDSALYLCASSLGSTEAFFGQGTRLTVV.

The count of this clone is one. The rearrangement joins TRBV2 to TRBJ1-4; TRBD1 is a possible D gene (6 bases). Per the germline V gene, CDR1 is SNHLY and CDR2 is FYNNEI. The V end lost 7 bases, the J end lost 7 bases, and 13 bases lay between the germline ends. This CDR3 contains 13 residues. CDR3 sequence: CASTGGGGEKLFF. CDR3 nucleotides: TGTGCCAGCACCGGAGGGGGGGGTGAAAAACTGTTTTTT. Filled out from reference TRBV2 and TRBJ1-4, the complete variable domain reads EPEVTQTPSHQVTQMGQEVILRCVPISNHLYFYWYRQILGQKVEFLVSFYNNEISEKSEIFDDQFSVERPDGSNFTLKIRSTKLEDSAMYFCASTGGGGEKLFFGSGTQLSVL.

This sequence joins TRBV9 and TRBJ2-7; 9 bases are shared with TRBD1. This CDR3 comprises 15 residues. The trim removed 0 bases at V and 5 bases at J, leaving 6 bases unmatched. Germline V gene data show CDR1 as SGDLS and CDR2 as YYNGEE. The CDR3 nucleotides read TGTGCCAGCAGCGTAGTGGGGACAGGGATCAACGAGCAGTACTTC. Its translation is CASSVVGTGINEQYF.

The sample holds a few counts of this clone. The chain carries TRBV7-2 and TRBJ2-3; D gene uncertain. The CDR3 has 16 residues. V lost 5 bases, J lost 0 bases, and 15 bases lay in between. Germline V lookup: CDR1 SGHTA, CDR2 FQGNSA. The CDR3, as DNA: TGTGCCAGCAGCCCCATGGGTGACACTAGCACAGATACGCAGTATTTT. Protein: CASSPMGDTSTDTQYF. Full variable domain (missing parts from reference TRBV7-2 and TRBJ2-3): GAGVSQSPSNKVTEKGKDVELRCDPISGHTALYWYRQSLGQGLEFLIYFQGNSAPDKSGLPSDRFSAERTGGSVSTLTIQRTQQEDSAVYLCASSPMGDTSTDTQYFGPGTRLTVL.

The rearrangement joins TRBV6-1 to TRBJ1-4, with a tentative D call TRBD1 (6 bases). Germline CDR1 MNHNS, CDR2 SASEGT. The CDR3 is 15 amino acids. V shed 11 bases and J shed 1 base, with 17 bases lying between them. In nucleotides, the CDR3 is TGTGCCGTTAAACAGGGTTTTTTAACTAATGAAAAACTGTTTTTT. It is translated as CAVKQGFLTNEKLFF.

The CDR3 loop is CAIRVTGQLRDGYTF. The CDR3 bases are TGTGCCATCAGGGTGACAGGGCAACTTCGGGATGGCTACACCTTC. The chain couples TRBV10-3 to TRBJ1-2, with 7 bases identical to TRBD1. This CDR3 has 15 residues. Trimming took 6 bases from V and 6 from J; bases not matched to a gene: 13. The germline CDR1 and CDR2 sequences are ENHRY and SYGVKD.

This clone appeared once. The chain joins TRBV27 to TRBJ2-5; TRBD2 agrees at 10 bases. There are 15 residues in the CDR3. Trimming at V came to 8 bases and at J to 5 bases, leaving 11 bases not matched to a gene. CDR1 and CDR2 (germline): MNHEY, SMNVEV (reference sequence). The CDR3 sequence: CASSTGLAGVETQYF. In nucleotides, the CDR3 is TGTGCCAGCTCCACCGGGCTAGCGGGAGTTGAGACCCAGTACTTC.

This chain links TRBV10-3 with TRBJ1-4; tentative D call: TRBD1 (6 bases). The V gene lost 3 bases and the J gene lost 8 bases, with 19 bases spanning the gap. The CDR3 consists of 16 residues. Germline lookup yields CDR1 ENHRY and CDR2 SYGVKD. The CDR3 sequence is CAISESLQGTLEKLFF. The DNA of the CDR3 is TGTGCCATCAGTGAATCATTACAGGGTACTTTGGAAAAACTGTTTTTT.

V and J are TRBV2 and TRBJ2-6, with D hard to call. Trimming cost V 3 bases and J 6 bases, with 9 bases left between them. Germline V gene lookup returns CDR1 SNHLY and CDR2 FYNNEI. The CDR3 loop spans 14 amino acids. The CDR3 here is CASSEPGMANVLTF. DNA for the CDR3: TGTGCCAGCAGTGAGCCGGGTATGGCCAACGTCCTGACTTTC. Using reference TRBV2 and TRBJ2-6 for the parts outside the CDR3, the full variable domain is EPEVTQTPSHQVTQMGQEVILRCVPISNHLYFYWYRQILGQKVEFLVSFYNNEISEKSEIFDDQFSVERPDGSNFTLKIRSTKLEDSAMYFCASSEPGMANVLTFGAGSRLTVL.

This clone is a singleton in its sample. The rearrangement links TRBV30 to TRBJ2-1; no clear D gene. CDR3 length: 17 amino acids. The V and J ends lost 0 bases and 7 bases respectively, with 22 bases between them. Germline CDR1 and CDR2: GTSNPN and SVGIG (reference sequence). In DNA form, the CDR3 reads TGTGCCTGGAGTGTACGGCGGCAGAGCATTTTTAGGAATGAGCAGTTCTTC. Translated, it gives CAWSVRRQSIFRNEQFF.

The V call is TRBV15, the J call TRBJ1-5, with D possibly being TRBD1 (5 bases). With 6 bases removed from V and 4 bases from J, the gap between germline ends came to 10 bases. The CDR3 loop spans 13 amino acids. The germline V gene has CDR1 LNHNV and CDR2 YYDKDF (reference sequence). The CDR3 coding sequence is TGTGCCACCAGGAAGGGGACTAATCAGCCCCAGCATTTT. Its translation: CATRKGTNQPQHF.